This passage covers 5 T cell receptor beta chains from one sample sequenced in a study of T cell responses to AZD1222 COVID-19 vaccine. Sequencing was performed with immunoSEQ multiplex PCR; in TCRdb, only in-frame clones are kept and a portion is missing. Of 100,000 to 120,000 clones listed, roughly 92% were seen once; the top ten hold 2% to 2.5%. The specimen comprised peripheral blood, sampled 28 days after the second AZD1222 dose. All receptors come from an adult who received the AZD1222 COVID-19 vaccine.

The DNA for the CDR3 is TGTGCCAGCAGTACCGGGACACTCGAGCAGTTCTTC. Translated, it gives CASSTGTLEQFF. This chain uses TRBV2 with TRBJ2-1, with D perhaps matching TRBD1 (6 bases). Germline CDR1 and CDR2: SNHLY and FYNNEI. The germline V and J ends were trimmed by 5 bases and 10 bases, with 12 bases remaining between them. The CDR3 totals 12 residues.

The chain combines TRBV7-2 with TRBJ2-1; TRBD2 matches 9 bases. The CDR3 sequence is 16 residues long. Per the germline V gene, CDR1 is SGHTA and CDR2 is FQGNSA. The trim removed 2 bases at V and 6 bases at J, leaving 8 bases unmatched. CDR3 sequence reads: CASSLRGSGGTNEQFF. CDR3 bases: TGTGCCAGCAGCTTAAGAGGAAGCGGGGGGACCAATGAGCAGTTCTTC.

The rearrangement joins TRBV15 to TRBJ2-7, with D tentatively TRBD2 (6 bases). The ends were cut back, 1 base at V and 5 bases at J, with 15 bases in the middle. Germline CDR1 and CDR2: LNHNV and YYDKDF (reference sequence). The CDR3 consists of 15 residues. The CDR3 is CATSRGPGVINEQYF. CDR3 nucleotide sequence: TGTGCCACCAGCAGAGGACCGGGGGTAATCAACGAGCAGTACTTC. The variable domain in full, with the rest retrieved from reference TRBV15 and TRBJ2-7, is DAMVIQNPRYQVTQFGKPVTLSCSQTLNHNVMYWYQQKSSQAPKLLFHYYDKDFNNEADTPDNFQSRRPNTSFCFLDIRSPGLGDTAMYLCATSRGPGVINEQYFGPGTRLTVT.

The chain employs TRBV4-3 and TRBJ2-7; D gene unclear. Germline CDR1 is LGHNA and CDR2 is YSLEER. The V gene lost 1 base and the J gene lost 4 bases, with 17 bases spanning the gap. CDR3 length equals 16 residues. CDR3 sequence (DNA): TGCGCCAGCAGCCAAGCCCCCCCGGGCCACCCTTACGAGCAGTACTTC. Encoded protein: CASSQAPPGHPYEQYF.

The gene calls are TRBV29-1 and TRBJ1-3; a possible D gene is TRBD1 (6 bases). The CDR3 sequence is 16 residues long. V shed 4 bases and J shed 4 bases, with 20 bases lying between them. CDR1 and CDR2 from the germline V gene are SQVTM and ANQGSEA. The CDR3 coding sequence is TGCAGCGTTGCCGGGGGGCGAAATAAGGGAGGAAACACCATATATTTT. As protein: CSVAGGRNKGGNTIYF.